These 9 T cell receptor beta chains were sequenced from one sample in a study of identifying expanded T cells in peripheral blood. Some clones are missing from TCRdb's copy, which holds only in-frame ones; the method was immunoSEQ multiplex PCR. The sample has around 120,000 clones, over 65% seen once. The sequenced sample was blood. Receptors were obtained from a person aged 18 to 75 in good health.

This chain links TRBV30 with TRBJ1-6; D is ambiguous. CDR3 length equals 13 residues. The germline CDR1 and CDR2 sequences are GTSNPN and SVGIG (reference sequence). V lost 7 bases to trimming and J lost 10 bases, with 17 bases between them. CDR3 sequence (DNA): TGTGCCTCATCGCGCGGGGTGGGATCACCCCTCCACTTT. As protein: CASSRGVGSPLHF.

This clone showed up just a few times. The CDR3 region has the DNA TGTGCCAGCAGGTTGGACAGATATAGCAATCAGCCCCAGCATTTT. It specifies CASRLDRYSNQPQHF. V is TRBV6-5 and J is TRBJ1-5; a weak D match, TRBD1 (6 bases). V dropped 6 bases and J dropped 0 bases, with 12 bases sitting between them. The V gene's germline CDR1 is MNHEY and CDR2 SVGAGI. The CDR3 extends over 15 amino acids.

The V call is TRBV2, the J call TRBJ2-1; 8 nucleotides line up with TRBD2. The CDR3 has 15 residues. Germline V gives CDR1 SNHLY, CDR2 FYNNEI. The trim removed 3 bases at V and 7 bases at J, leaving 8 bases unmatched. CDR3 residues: CASSEGLAGGNEQFF. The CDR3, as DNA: TGTGCCAGCAGTGAGGGTCTAGCGGGTGGGAATGAGCAGTTCTTC.

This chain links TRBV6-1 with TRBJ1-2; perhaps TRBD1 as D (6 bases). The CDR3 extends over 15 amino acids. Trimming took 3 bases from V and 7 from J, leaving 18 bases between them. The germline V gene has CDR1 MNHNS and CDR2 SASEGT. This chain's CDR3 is CASSEFVTGNGGYTF. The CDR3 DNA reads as TGTGCCAGCAGTGAGTTCGTGACAGGAAACGGTGGCTACACCTTC.

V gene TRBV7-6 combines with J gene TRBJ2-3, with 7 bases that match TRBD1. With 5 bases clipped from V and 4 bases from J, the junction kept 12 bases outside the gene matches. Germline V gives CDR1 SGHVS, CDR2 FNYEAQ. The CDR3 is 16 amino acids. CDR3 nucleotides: TGTGCCAGCAGCCGGAGACAGGGAGCAGGCTCAGATACGCAGTATTTT. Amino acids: CASSRRQGAGSDTQYF.

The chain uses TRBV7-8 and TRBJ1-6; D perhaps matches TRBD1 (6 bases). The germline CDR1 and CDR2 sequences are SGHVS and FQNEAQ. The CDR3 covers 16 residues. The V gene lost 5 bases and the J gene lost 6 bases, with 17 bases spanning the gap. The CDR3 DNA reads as TGTGCCAGCAGCATACGAATACAGGGTTTTAATTCACCCCTCCACTTT. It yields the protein CASSIRIQGFNSPLHF.

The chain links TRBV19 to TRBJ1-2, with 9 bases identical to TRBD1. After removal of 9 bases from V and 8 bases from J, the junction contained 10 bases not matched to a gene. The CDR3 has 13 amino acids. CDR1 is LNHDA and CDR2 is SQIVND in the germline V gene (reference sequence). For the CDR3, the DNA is TGTGCCAGCTATTATCGACAGGGGGAAGGCTACACCTTC. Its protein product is CASYYRQGEGYTF.

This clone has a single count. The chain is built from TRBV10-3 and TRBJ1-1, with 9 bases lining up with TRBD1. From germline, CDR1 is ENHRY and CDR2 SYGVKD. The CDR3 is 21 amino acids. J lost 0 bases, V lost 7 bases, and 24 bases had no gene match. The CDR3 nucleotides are TGTGCCATCAACGATGACGCAACATACAGGGGGCCAGTTTGGATGAACACTGAAGCTTTCTTT. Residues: CAINDDATYRGPVWMNTEAFF.

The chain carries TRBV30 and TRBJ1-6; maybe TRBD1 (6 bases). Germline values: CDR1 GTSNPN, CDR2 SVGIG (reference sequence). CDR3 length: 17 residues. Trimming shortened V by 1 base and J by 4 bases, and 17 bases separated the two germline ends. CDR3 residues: CAWSDPGAGLYNSPLHF. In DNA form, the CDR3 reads TGTGCCTGGAGTGACCCGGGGGCAGGGCTTTATAATTCACCCCTCCACTTT. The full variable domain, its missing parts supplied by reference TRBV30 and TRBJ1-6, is SQTIHQWPATLVQPVGSPLSLECTVEGTSNPNLYWYRQAAGRGLQLLFYSVGIGQISSEVPQNLSASRPQDRQFILSSKKLLLSDSGFYLCAWSDPGAGLYNSPLHFGNGTRLTVT.